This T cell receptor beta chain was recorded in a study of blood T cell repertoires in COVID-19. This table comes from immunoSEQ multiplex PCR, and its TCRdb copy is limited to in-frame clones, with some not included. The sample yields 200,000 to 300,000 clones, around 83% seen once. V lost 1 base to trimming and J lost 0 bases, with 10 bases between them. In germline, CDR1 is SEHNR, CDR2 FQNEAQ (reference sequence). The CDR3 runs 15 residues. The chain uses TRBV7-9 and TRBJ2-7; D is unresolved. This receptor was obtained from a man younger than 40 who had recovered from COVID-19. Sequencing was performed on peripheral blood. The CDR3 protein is CASSLGRYFSYEQYF. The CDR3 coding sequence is TGTGCCAGCAGCTTAGGTCGGTATTTCTCCTACGAGCAGTACTTC.